This T cell receptor beta chain derives from a study of blood T cell repertoires in COVID-19. The germline V and J ends were trimmed by 3 bases and 6 bases, with 10 bases remaining between them. This CDR3 contains 13 residues. CDR1 is KGHSH and CDR2 is LQKENI in the germline V gene. The method was immunoSEQ multiplex PCR; TCRdb's version includes in-frame clones alone and lacks a portion of them. The top ten hold approximately 25% of the sample, which has 94,000 or so clones, roughly 84% seen once. Sequencing used peripheral blood. The chain combines TRBV18 with TRBJ2-3, with D perhaps TRBD2 (5 bases). The source of this sequence is a man aged 60 to 75 with acute or convalescent COVID-19. The CDR3 bases are TGTGCCAGCTCACCTCCTCCGGGGGATACGCAGTATTTT. Encoded protein: CASSPPPGDTQYF.